These 29 T cell receptor beta chains originate from one sample sequenced in a study of cytomegalovirus exposure and HLA in healthy donors. Sequenced by immunoSEQ multiplex PCR; TCRdb stores in-frame clones only, minus some. The table includes about 360,000 clones, roughly 88% detected once. The specimen sequenced was PBMCs. The source is a woman aged 18 to 35 in good health and CMV-seronegative.

This chain links TRBV27 with TRBJ2-3; 12 positions match TRBD2. Germline V gene sequence: CDR1 MNHEY, CDR2 SMNVEV (reference sequence). CDR3 length equals 17 residues. V was pared by 3 bases and J by 2 bases, with 6 bases of the junction left unmatched. CDR3 region: CASSLTTSGSYTDTQYF. The CDR3 DNA is TGTGCCAGCAGTTTGACGACTAGCGGGAGTTACACAGATACGCAGTATTTT.

V usage is TRBV28 and J usage is TRBJ2-2; D might be TRBD2 (5 bases). This CDR3 region has 13 residues. Trimming left V 7 bases short and J 6 bases short, with 12 bases between. Germline V gives CDR1 MDHEN, CDR2 SYDVKM. This CDR3 is CASTGFGAGELFF. In DNA form, the CDR3 reads TGTGCCAGCACGGGGTTTGGGGCCGGGGAGCTGTTTTTT.

The chain uses TRBV11-2 and TRBJ2-5; a weak D match, TRBD2 (5 bases). Per the germline V gene, CDR1 is SGHAT and CDR2 is FQNNGV. V was trimmed by 1 base and J by 4 bases, leaving 10 bases between them. CDR3 length: 14 amino acids. The CDR3 protein is CASSLGGSGETQYF. The CDR3 region has the DNA TGTGCCAGCAGCTTAGGAGGGTCAGGAGAGACCCAGTACTTC.

This clone was seen once. The chain uses TRBV28 and TRBJ2-7; 7 positions match TRBD2. V was pared by 7 bases and J by 2 bases, with 2 bases of the junction left unmatched. The CDR3 length is 12 residues. Germline V gene lookup returns CDR1 MDHEN and CDR2 SYDVKM. CDR3 region: CASTAGPYEQYF. In nucleotides, the CDR3 is TGTGCCAGCACAGCGGGACCCTACGAGCAGTACTTC.

V gene TRBV28 combines with J gene TRBJ2-3, with TRBD2 matching 8 bases. Trimming at V came to 3 bases and at J to 2 bases, leaving 16 bases not matched to a gene. CDR3 length equals 19 residues. The V gene's germline CDR1 is MDHEN and CDR2 SYDVKM. The CDR3 region is CASSFQKWTGGPYTDTQYF. In DNA form, the CDR3 reads TGTGCCAGCAGTTTTCAGAAGTGGACGGGAGGGCCGTACACAGATACGCAGTATTTT.

The gene calls are TRBV6-1 and TRBJ2-4, with TRBD1 as a possible D gene (5 bases). The CDR3 has 15 residues. Per germline, CDR1 MNHNS and CDR2 SASEGT. Trimming took 4 bases from V and 4 from J, leaving 14 bases between them. CDR3 region: CASSGKTAEKNIQYF. CDR3 bases: TGTGCCAGCAGTGGAAAGACAGCCGAGAAAAACATTCAGTACTTC.

This clone was seen once. The genes are TRBV7-2 and TRBJ1-1; D unresolved. Trimming removed 3 bases from V and 0 bases from J, with 5 bases in between. CDR1 is SGHTA, CDR2 FQGNSA, per germline. CDR3 length equals 13 residues. CDR3 region: CASSFSMNTEAFF. The CDR3, as DNA: TGTGCCAGCAGCTTTAGTATGAACACTGAAGCTTTCTTT.

This sequence joins TRBV29-1 and TRBJ2-7; the match to TRBD2 covers 11 bases. The CDR3 length is 13 residues. After removal of 7 bases from V and 2 bases from J, the junction contained 4 bases not matched to a gene. The germline gives CDR1 SQVTM, CDR2 ANQGSEA. The CDR3 coding sequence is TGCAGCGGAATACTAGCGGGGGCCTACGAGCAGTACTTC. Protein product: CSGILAGAYEQYF.

This clone occurred once. The chain's CDR3 is CASSLKPRGRNTGELFF. CDR3 DNA: TGTGCCAGCAGCTTAAAGCCCAGGGGTCGGAACACCGGGGAGCTGTTTTTT. The chain combines TRBV7-3 with TRBJ2-2; perhaps TRBD1 as D (6 bases). Germline CDR1 and CDR2: SGHTA and FQGTGA. V lost 1 base and J lost 1, with 13 bases in between. The CDR3 consists of 17 residues. Variable domain in full (rest from reference TRBV7-3 and TRBJ2-2): GAGVSQTPSNKVTEKGKYVELRCDPISGHTALYWYRQSLGQGPEFLIYFQGTGAADDSGLPNDRFFAVRPEGSVSTLKIQRTERGDSAVYLCASSLKPRGRNTGELFFGEGSRLTVL.

V gene TRBV6-1 combines with J gene TRBJ1-1, with 11 nucleotides matching TRBD1. Germline V gene lookup returns CDR1 MNHNS and CDR2 SASEGT. Losses at the gene ends were 6 bases for V and 4 bases for J; bases not matched to a gene: 4. The CDR3 sequence is 14 residues long. Written as DNA, the CDR3 is TGTGCCAGCAGCACCGGGACAGGGGGCACTGAAGCTTTCTTT. Protein product: CASSTGTGGTEAFF.

The chain combines TRBV29-1 with TRBJ2-1; a weak D match, TRBD1 (5 bases). CDR1 SQVTM and CDR2 ANQGSEA come from the germline V gene. This CDR3 comprises 12 residues. Trimming shortened V by 5 bases and J by 6 bases, and 11 bases separated the two germline ends. The CDR3 loop reads CSVQGQGNEQFF. CDR3 in DNA: TGCAGCGTTCAAGGCCAGGGCAATGAGCAGTTCTTC.

The chain is built from TRBV7-9 and TRBJ2-7; the D gene is possibly TRBD2 (5 bases). The CDR3 runs to 15 residues. Per germline, CDR1 SEHNR and CDR2 FQNEAQ (reference sequence). V was shortened by 1 base and J by 2 bases, with 12 bases between the two germline ends. The CDR3 bases are TGTGCCAGCAGCTTAGGGGCTAGCCAAACCTACGAGCAGTACTTC. Its protein is CASSLGASQTYEQYF.

The rearrangement joins TRBV9 to TRBJ2-7; 7 nucleotides align to TRBD2. V lost 0 bases, J lost 3 bases, and 3 bases stayed unmatched. Germline lookup yields CDR1 SGDLS and CDR2 YYNGEE. The CDR3 has 14 amino acids. CDR3 amino acids: CASSVGTSFYEQYF. The CDR3 DNA is TGTGCCAGCAGCGTAGGGACTAGTTTCTACGAGCAGTACTTC. Drawing the rest from reference TRBV9 and TRBJ2-7, the complete variable domain is DSGVTQTPKHLITATGQRVTLRCSPRSGDLSVYWYQQSLDQGLQFLIQYYNGEERAKGNILERFSAQQFPDLHSELNLSSLELGDSALYFCASSVGTSFYEQYFGPGTRLTVT.

The chain has TRBV28 and TRBJ1-5, with D perhaps matching TRBD1 (5 bases). Germline V gives CDR1 MDHEN, CDR2 SYDVKM. The CDR3 sequence is 16 residues long. V dropped 5 bases and J dropped 0 bases, with 14 bases sitting between them. Here the CDR3 DNA reads TGTGCCAGCAGTCCTGGGGCTACCCATAGCAATCAGCCCCAGCATTTT. Translated, it gives CASSPGATHSNQPQHF.

This clone was recorded only once. The CDR3 bases are TGTGCCAGCAGTTTGCGGGGGATAGCGGGAGGTGGTGATACGCAGTATTTT. This gives the protein CASSLRGIAGGGDTQYF. The chain joins TRBV27 to TRBJ2-3, with 10 positions matching TRBD2. This CDR3 is 17 amino acids long. Germline V lookup: CDR1 MNHEY, CDR2 SMNVEV (reference sequence). J was trimmed by 6 bases and V by 3 bases; bases with no gene match: 12.

Here the CDR3 DNA reads TGTGCCAGCAGTCGGTCCCGGGACAGGGGTGAGCAGTTCTTC. This encodes CASSRSRDRGEQFF. The rearrangement links TRBV6-6 to TRBJ2-1; the match to TRBD1 covers 10 bases. This CDR3 spans 14 amino acids. The V segment lost 5 bases and the J segment 9 bases; nucleotides outside the gene matches: 7. Germline V gene data show CDR1 as MNHNY and CDR2 as SVGAGI (reference sequence).

This chain joins TRBV19 and TRBJ2-7; weak D call: TRBD1 (5 bases). CDR1 and CDR2 (germline): LNHDA, SQIVND (reference sequence). The V end lost 8 bases, the J end lost 2 bases, and 13 bases lay between the germline ends. The CDR3 has 13 residues. The CDR3 here is CASGAGLTYEQYF. Here the CDR3 DNA reads TGTGCCAGTGGCGCAGGGCTCACCTACGAGCAGTACTTC.

The chain carries TRBV2 and TRBJ2-5; D is perhaps TRBD1 (6 bases). Germline values: CDR1 SNHLY, CDR2 FYNNEI. Deletions cut 6 bases from V and 7 bases from J, with 27 bases between. The CDR3 is 17 amino acids. CDR3 in DNA: TGTGCCAGCAGCGACCGGGACACTAACCTGGGGCCGTGGACCCAGTACTTC. Encoded protein: CASSDRDTNLGPWTQYF. Variable domain in full (rest from reference TRBV2 and TRBJ2-5): EPEVTQTPSHQVTQMGQEVILRCVPISNHLYFYWYRQILGQKVEFLVSFYNNEISEKSEIFDDQFSVERPDGSNFTLKIRSTKLEDSAMYFCASSDRDTNLGPWTQYFGPGTRLLVL.

Only a few counts were recorded for this clone. This chain uses TRBV9 with TRBJ1-2; TRBD1 is a possible D gene (6 bases). The CDR3 loop spans 15 amino acids. V dropped 0 bases and J dropped 7 bases, with 16 bases sitting between them. Looked up from germline, CDR1 is SGDLS and CDR2 is YYNGEE. The CDR3 DNA is TGTGCCAGCAGCGTAGGTGGCGGGGGGGCGGCTGGCTACACCTTC. It specifies CASSVGGGGAAGYTF.

The chain is built from TRBV7-3 and TRBJ2-1, with 8 positions matching TRBD2. V shed 3 bases, J shed 6 bases, and the junction held 13 bases outside the gene matches. The CDR3 covers 17 residues. Germline CDR1 is SGHTA and CDR2 is FQGTGA. The CDR3 DNA follows: TGTGCCAGCAGCTTCGTGGCGGGAGGAACGACTCGCAATGAGCAGTTCTTC. Protein sequence: CASSFVAGGTTRNEQFF.

The chain is built from TRBV10-3 and TRBJ2-7; D remains unclear. CDR1 and CDR2 (germline): ENHRY, SYGVKD. V dropped 3 bases and J dropped 3 bases, with 6 bases sitting between them. CDR3 length: 12 amino acids. CDR3 amino acids: CAISDPGYEQYF. DNA of the CDR3: TGTGCCATCAGTGATCCGGGCTACGAGCAGTACTTC.

This chain uses TRBV4-1 with TRBJ2-7, with 8 bases lining up with TRBD2. Germline V CDR1 and CDR2: MGHRA, YSYEKL. This CDR3 has 13 residues. V lost 2 bases to trimming and J lost 3 bases; unmatched junction nucleotides: 0. The CDR3 spells CASSQLAGYEQYF. In DNA, the CDR3 is TGCGCCAGCAGCCAACTAGCGGGCTACGAGCAGTACTTC.

The chain links TRBV11-2 to TRBJ1-4, with D unclear. Trimming left V 5 bases short and J 7 bases short, with 5 bases between. The CDR3 is 11 residues long. Germline CDR1 reads SGHAT; CDR2 reads FQNNGV. CDR3 DNA sequence: TGTGCCAGCAGCGTCAGTGAAAAACTGTTTTTT. Amino acid sequence: CASSVSEKLFF.

The chain joins TRBV18 to TRBJ1-2; D is perhaps TRBD1 (6 bases). Per germline, CDR1 KGHSH and CDR2 LQKENI. The V gene lost 1 base and the J gene lost 5 bases, with 11 bases spanning the gap. CDR3 length: 14 amino acids. CDR3 nucleotide sequence: TGTGCCAGCTCACCACGGGGGCTTGGGTATGGCTACACCTTC. It specifies CASSPRGLGYGYTF.

The chain carries TRBV5-1 and TRBJ2-5, with D perhaps matching TRBD1 (6 bases). CDR1 is SGHRS, CDR2 YFSETQ, per germline. The CDR3 sequence is 13 residues long. Trimming took off 3 bases at V and 4 bases at J, with 10 bases between the two ends. CDR3 sequence reads: CASSYVGGETQYF. The CDR3 bases are TGCGCCAGCAGCTACGTAGGGGGAGAGACCCAGTACTTC.

The chain couples TRBV7-9 to TRBJ1-2; 7 bases line up with TRBD1. Germline values: CDR1 SEHNR, CDR2 FQNEAQ (reference sequence). CDR3 length: 15 amino acids. V dropped 7 bases and J dropped 6; count of bases not matched to a gene: 14. The CDR3 is CASTLPTGLGHGYTF. As DNA, the CDR3 is TGTGCCAGCACCCTCCCGACAGGGCTGGGGCATGGCTACACCTTC.

The J gene is TRBJ2-7, the V gene TRBV29-1; TRBD2 matches at 8 bases. The CDR3 is 13 amino acids. With 7 bases clipped from V and 0 bases from J, the junction kept 5 bases outside the gene matches. From germline, CDR1 is SQVTM and CDR2 ANQGSEA. DNA of the CDR3: TGCAGCGGAGGCGGGGGGAACTCCTACGAGCAGTACTTC. Translated, it gives CSGGGGNSYEQYF.

This chain links TRBV5-1 with TRBJ2-1; D might be TRBD2 (5 bases). Germline-derived CDR1 and CDR2 are SGHRS and YFSETQ. V lost 4 bases and J lost 0, with 5 bases in between. The CDR3 is made up of 13 amino acids. The DNA of the CDR3 is TGCGCCAGCAGCGGACTCTCCTACAATGAGCAGTTCTTC. Translated, it gives CASSGLSYNEQFF.

CDR3 DNA sequence: TGTGCCAGCAGTTCTCCTAGCGGGAGTTTAAACAATGAGCAGTTCTTC. Its protein is CASSSPSGSLNNEQFF. The chain employs TRBV6-5 and TRBJ2-1; 10 bases are a match to TRBD2. Germline CDR1 MNHEY, CDR2 SVGAGI. J lost 5 bases, V lost 4 bases, and 8 bases had no gene match. CDR3 length: 16 residues.